This T cell receptor (beta chain) was recorded in a study of cytomegalovirus exposure and HLA in healthy donors. Background on the study: Within the Caucasian-associated ancestry cluster were 81% of the roughly 430 genotyped donors.

The study's findings and limits: A link between a missense DCLRE1C variant and TCR beta V- and J-gene trimming emerged from a later analysis.

The PCR used 60 Vbeta and 13 Jbeta primers. Clones were sequenced by immunoSEQ multiplex PCR, and TCRdb holds only the in-frame ones, with some missing. The data contain under 150,000 clones, 84% of them singletons. Per the germline V gene, CDR1 is SGHNT and CDR2 is YYREEE (reference sequence). CDR3 length: 13 residues. Germline trimming cut 2 bases from V and 2 bases from J; bases unmatched to any gene: 0. This clone appeared once. Its matching antigen is unknown. Sequencing was performed on PBMCs. The clonotype comes from a man aged 50-59 years in good health and CMV-seronegative. V and J are TRBV5-4 and TRBJ2-7, with 8 bases matching TRBD2. CDR3 nucleotides: TGTGCCAGCAGCTTTAGCGGGGCCTACGAGCAGTACTTC. This translates into CASSFSGAYEQYF.